The rows below give T cell receptor beta chains drawn from one sample of a study of technical replicates of blood from several donors. Method: immunoSEQ multiplex PCR; TCRdb's copy keeps in-frame clones and lacks some. The table has about 94,000 clones, 90% to 96% seen once. The sequencing input was T cells isolated from PBMCs. These receptors were taken from a human donor in good health. Both conserved end residues are part of each CDR3. Fields, in order: J gene, D gene, V gene, clone size, CDR3 protein, CDR3 DNA. A D gene is named only where the DNA matches it firmly. Size tells how often a clone was seen (once, few, many) or the class of an expanded clone, and some rows leave it out.

TRBJ1-2 | TRBD1 | TRBV9 | - | CASSGRGLYYGYTF | TGTGCCAGCAGCGGCAGGGGGCTTTACTATGGCTACACCTTC
TRBJ2-3 | TRBD1 | TRBV27 | - | CASSLPGTGPDTQYF | TGTGCCAGCAGTCTACCCGGGACAGGGCCAGATACGCAGTATTTT
TRBJ2-6 | - | TRBV18 | - | CASSPDSGGANVLTF | TGTGCCAGCTCACCGGACAGTGGTGGGGCCAACGTCCTGACTTTC
TRBJ2-7 | - | TRBV28 | - | CASSLSHEQYF | TGTGCCAGCAGTCTCTCCCACGAGCAGTACTTC
TRBJ2-7 | TRBD2 | TRBV2 | once | CASATSGTYEQYF | TGTGCCAGTGCGACTAGCGGTACCTACGAGCAGTACTTC
TRBJ2-1 | - | TRBV15 | - | CATSPGVGRTYNEQFF | TGTGCCACCAGCCCCGGGGTGGGGAGGACCTACAATGAGCAGTTCTTC
TRBJ1-1 | - | TRBV4-3 | - | CASSQSPRSYTEAFF | TGCGCCAGCAGCCAATCCCCTCGGTCGTACACTGAAGCTTTCTTT
TRBJ2-1 | TRBD2 | TRBV30 | - | CAWSGGLAGYNEQFF | TGTGCCTGGAGTGGGGGACTAGCGGGCTACAATGAGCAGTTCTTC
TRBJ1-3 | - | TRBV9 | - | CASSVGGVNGNTIYF | TGTGCCAGCAGCGTAGGGGGGGTCAATGGAAACACCATATATTTT
TRBJ2-1 | TRBD1 | TRBV23-1 | - | CASSQNRDRAYNEQFF | TGCGCCAGCAGTCAAAACCGGGACAGGGCCTACAATGAGCAGTTCTTC
TRBJ2-7 | TRBD2 | TRBV15 | - | CATTEPGLAGGEQYF | TGTGCCACTACAGAACCGGGACTAGCGGGAGGCGAGCAGTACTTC
TRBJ2-7 | - | TRBV5-1 | - | CASSLLGEAYEQYF | TGCGCCAGCAGCTTGTTAGGGGAAGCCTACGAGCAGTACTTC
TRBJ2-1 | TRBD1 | TRBV10-1 | - | CATTGGGNEQFF | TGCGCCACAACAGGGGGTGGAAATGAGCAGTTCTTC
TRBJ1-2 | - | TRBV5-6 | - | CASSLSSTTNYGYTF | TGTGCCAGCAGCTTGTCCAGTACAACCAACTATGGCTACACCTTC
TRBJ1-4 | - | TRBV9 | - | CASSFRGGYNEKLFF | TGTGCCAGCAGCTTTAGGGGTGGCTATAATGAAAAACTGTTTTTT
TRBJ2-3 | - | TRBV28 | once | CASSTPTGGQWGTDTQYF | TGTGCCAGCAGTACTCCCACCGGAGGACAGTGGGGCACAGATACGCAGTATTTT
TRBJ2-3 | TRBD2 | TRBV27 | - | CASSLVAGRLTDTQYF | TGTGCCAGCAGTCTCGTAGCGGGGAGACTCACAGATACGCAGTATTTT
TRBJ2-7 | TRBD2 | TRBV7-6 | - | CVSSLGAGASYEQYF | TGTGTCAGCAGCCTCGGAGCGGGAGCTTCCTACGAGCAGTACTTC